Listed below are T cell receptor beta chains from one sample, sequenced in a study of shared clonotypes between healthy human individuals. Here immunoSEQ multiplex PCR was the method, and the copy in TCRdb shows in-frame clones only, minus some. This table has over 850,000 clones, 75% to 80% appearing once. Sequencing input: memory CD4+ T cells from PBMCs. These receptors all come from a man aged 18-30 years in good health. Some clones in this sample may be carry-over from other donors' samples. Each CDR3 is given with its conserved first and last residue. The order of the fields is CDR3 protein, CDR3 DNA, D gene, V gene, clone size, J gene. A D gene is named only where the DNA matches it firmly. Clone size, where shown, is once, few, many, or a class for clones that have expanded.

CDR3aa: CASTGYLDTQYF
CDR3nt: TGTGCCAGCACAGGTTATTTGGATACGCAGTATTTT
d_gene: .
v_gene: TRBV28
abundance: .
j_gene: TRBJ2-3

CDR3aa: CASSMGGGVDTEAFF
CDR3nt: TGTGCCAGCTCAATGGGGGGGGGAGTAGACACTGAAGCTTTCTTT
d_gene: .
v_gene: TRBV18
abundance: few
j_gene: TRBJ1-1

CDR3aa: CASRLSNTGELFF
CDR3nt: TGTGCCAGCCGACTTAGTAACACCGGGGAGCTGTTTTTT
d_gene: .
v_gene: TRBV6-6
abundance: many
j_gene: TRBJ2-2

CDR3aa: CASSFSPGTAKNIQYF
CDR3nt: TGTGCCAGCAGCTTTTCTCCAGGGACAGCCAAAAACATTCAGTACTTC
d_gene: .
v_gene: TRBV7-3
abundance: .
j_gene: TRBJ2-4

CDR3aa: CASSEVTGGQPQHF
CDR3nt: TGTGCCAGCAGTGAAGTAACAGGGGGTCAGCCCCAGCATTTT
d_gene: TRBD1
v_gene: TRBV2
abundance: .
j_gene: TRBJ1-5

CDR3aa: CASSSYRDTEAFF
CDR3nt: TGCGCCAGCAGCTCCTACAGGGACACTGAAGCTTTCTTT
d_gene: .
v_gene: TRBV5-1
abundance: .
j_gene: TRBJ1-1

CDR3aa: CASSPSPGTGNTIYF
CDR3nt: TGTGCCAGCAGCCCCAGTCCCGGGACAGGGAACACCATATATTTT
d_gene: TRBD1
v_gene: TRBV7-3
abundance: once
j_gene: TRBJ1-3

CDR3aa: CASSFAGAGAGELFF
CDR3nt: TGTGCCAGCAGTTTTGCGGGGGCGGGTGCCGGGGAGCTGTTTTTT
d_gene: .
v_gene: TRBV28
abundance: .
j_gene: TRBJ2-2

CDR3aa: CASTDRGPGANVLTF
CDR3nt: TGTGCCAGCACCGACAGGGGGCCTGGGGCCAACGTCCTGACTTTC
d_gene: TRBD1
v_gene: TRBV5-6
abundance: .
j_gene: TRBJ2-6

CDR3aa: CASSGPTSGGRYEQYF
CDR3nt: TGTGCCAGCAGCGGACCTACTAGCGGGGGACGCTACGAGCAGTACTTC
d_gene: TRBD2
v_gene: TRBV9
abundance: .
j_gene: TRBJ2-7

CDR3aa: CAWTWSRNTEAFF
CDR3nt: TGTGCCTGGACGTGGTCCAGGAACACTGAAGCTTTCTTT
d_gene: .
v_gene: TRBV30
abundance: few
j_gene: TRBJ1-1

CDR3aa: CASNRGNQPQHF
CDR3nt: TGTGCCAGTAACAGGGGTAATCAGCCCCAGCATTTT
d_gene: TRBD1
v_gene: TRBV7-2
abundance: .
j_gene: TRBJ1-5

CDR3aa: CASSLAGQGASEQYF
CDR3nt: TGTGCCAGCAGCTTAGCGGGACAGGGTGCAAGCGAGCAGTACTTC
d_gene: TRBD1
v_gene: TRBV7-9
abundance: few
j_gene: TRBJ2-7